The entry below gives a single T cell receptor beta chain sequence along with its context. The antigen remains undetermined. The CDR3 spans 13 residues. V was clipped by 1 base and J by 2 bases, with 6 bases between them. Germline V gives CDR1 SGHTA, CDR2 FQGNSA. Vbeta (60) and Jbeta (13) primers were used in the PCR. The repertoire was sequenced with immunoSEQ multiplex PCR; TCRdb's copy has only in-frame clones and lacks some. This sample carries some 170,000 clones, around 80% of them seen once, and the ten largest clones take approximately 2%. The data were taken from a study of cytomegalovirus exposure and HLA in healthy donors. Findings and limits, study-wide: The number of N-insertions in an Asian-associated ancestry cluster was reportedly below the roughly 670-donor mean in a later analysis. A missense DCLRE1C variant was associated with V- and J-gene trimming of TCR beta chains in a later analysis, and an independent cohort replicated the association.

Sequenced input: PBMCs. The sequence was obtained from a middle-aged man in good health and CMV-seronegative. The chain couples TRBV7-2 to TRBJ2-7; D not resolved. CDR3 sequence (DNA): TGTGCCAGCAGCTTAGACTCGGCCTACGAGCAGTACTTC. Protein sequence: CASSLDSAYEQYF.